A selection of T cell receptor beta chains follows, all from one sample in a study of blood T cell repertoires in COVID-19. Assay used: immunoSEQ multiplex PCR; TCRdb lists only in-frame clones, some missing. The sample includes about 60,000 clones, roughly 84% of them seen just once. Specimen: peripheral blood. These receptors came from a man between 45 and 60 years old with COVID-19, enrolled during active disease. The CDR3 runs from the conserved cysteine through the conserved F or W. The order of the fields is clone size, D gene, V gene, J gene, CDR3 protein, CDR3 DNA. A D gene is named only where the DNA matches it firmly. The listing skips clone size in some rows; elsewhere it reads once, few, many or a size class.

-	TRBD1	TRBV3-1/TRBV3-2	TRBJ1-6	CASSRGTEHSPLHF	TGTGCCAGCAGCCGAGGGACAGAGCATTCACCCCTCCACTTT
-	-	TRBV29-1	TRBJ1-1	CSVIPVNTEAFF	TGCAGCGTTATTCCCGTGAACACTGAAGCTTTCTTT
-	TRBD2	TRBV4-2	TRBJ2-3	CASSPDLAGGTDTQYF	TGTGCCAGCAGCCCGGATCTAGCGGGAGGTACAGATACGCAGTATTTT
-	-	TRBV10-2	TRBJ1-2	CATVRGNYGYTF	TGCGCCACCGTAAGGGGAAACTATGGCTACACCTTC
few	-	TRBV30	TRBJ1-2	CAWSVEGVSGYTF	TGTGCCTGGAGTGTGGAAGGGGTCTCTGGCTACACCTTC
-	-	TRBV18	TRBJ1-5	CASAAGERSNQPQHF	TGTGCCAGCGCGGCGGGTGAGAGAAGCAATCAGCCCCAGCATTTT
few	TRBD1	TRBV9	TRBJ2-2	CASRRTGGSTGELFF	TGTGCCAGCCGACGGACAGGGGGCAGTACCGGGGAGCTGTTTTTT
-	-	TRBV7-3	TRBJ2-1	CASSPREGEQFF	TGTGCCAGCAGCCCTAGAGAGGGTGAGCAGTTCTTC
-	-	TRBV21-1	TRBJ2-1	CASPSGSGAYNEQFF	TGTGCCAGCCCTAGCGGGAGTGGGGCTTACAATGAGCAGTTCTTC
-	TRBD1	TRBV19	TRBJ1-5	CASAPGQGSNQPQHF	TGTGCCAGCGCCCCTGGACAGGGAAGCAATCAGCCCCAGCATTTT
-	TRBD2	TRBV19	TRBJ2-1	CASSIAAGEFGEQFF	TGTGCCAGTAGTATTGCAGCGGGAGAGTTCGGTGAGCAGTTCTTC
-	TRBD2	TRBV19	TRBJ2-7	CASSLGLAAYEQYF	TGTGCCAGTAGTCTCGGACTAGCGGCGTACGAGCAGTACTTC
-	-	TRBV20-1	TRBJ2-4	CSAREGHHGVF	TGCAGTGCTAGAGAGGGACACCATGGGGTCTTC
-	TRBD2	TRBV6-2/TRBV6-3	TRBJ2-1	CASSPPGLGGLDEQFF	TGTGCCAGCAGCCCCCCGGGACTAGGGGGTTTGGATGAGCAGTTCTTC
-	TRBD2	TRBV6-2/TRBV6-3	TRBJ2-1	CASSRTSGGYNEQFF	TGTGCCAGCAGTCGGACTAGCGGGGGCTACAATGAGCAGTTCTTC
once	TRBD1	TRBV30	TRBJ2-1	CAWSLTGGAYNEQFF	TGTGCCTGGAGCCTGACAGGGGGCGCATACAATGAGCAGTTCTTC
once	-	TRBV27	TRBJ1-3	CASSVGGPSGNTIYF	TGTGCCAGCAGTGTGGGGGGGCCCTCTGGAAACACCATATATTTT
-	TRBD2	TRBV9	TRBJ2-3	CASSSREALRDTQYF	TGTGCCAGCAGCTCTCGGGAGGCCCTGAGAGATACGCAGTATTTT
-	-	TRBV30	TRBJ2-7	CAWSDTRQAISYEQYF	TGTGCCTGGAGCGATACTAGACAGGCCATCTCCTACGAGCAGTACTTC
-	-	TRBV3-1/TRBV3-2	TRBJ2-3	CASSLSTDTQYF	TGTGCCAGCAGTCTTTCCACAGATACGCAGTATTTT
-	-	TRBV6-2/TRBV6-3	TRBJ2-7	CASSRVSGYEQYF	TGTGCCAGCAGCCGGGTTTCGGGCTACGAGCAGTACTTC
once	-	TRBV6-5	TRBJ2-5	CASSYSFRGDETQYF	TGTGCCAGCAGTTACTCGTTCAGGGGAGATGAGACCCAGTACTTC
-	TRBD1	TRBV5-6	TRBJ1-6	CASSPTGGRGNSPLHF	TGTGCCAGCAGTCCAACAGGGGGCAGGGGAAATTCACCCCTCCACTTT
-	-	TRBV6-5	TRBJ2-7	CASSYRQGLYQQYF	TGTGCCAGCAGTTATAGGCAGGGACTCTACCAGCAGTACTTC
-	TRBD1	TRBV27	TRBJ2-4	CASSSRDRGDIQYF	TGTGCCAGCAGTTCTCGGGACAGGGGCGACATTCAGTACTTC
few	-	TRBV11-2	TRBJ2-5	CASSSDFGGIGETQYF	TGTGCCAGCAGCTCCGATTTCGGGGGTATTGGAGAGACCCAGTACTTC
once	-	TRBV5-6	TRBJ2-1	CASSPARGSQRGQFF	TGTGCCAGCAGCCCGGCTCGGGGAAGCCAACGAGGCCAGTTCTTC
once	-	TRBV19	TRBJ2-7	CASSISGYEQYF	TGTGCCAGTAGTATTTCCGGCTACGAGCAGTACTTC
-	TRBD1	TRBV18	TRBJ2-1	CASSSTGTGGRNEQFF	TGTGCCAGCTCATCTACCGGGACAGGGGGGAGGAATGAGCAGTTCTTC
-	-	TRBV9	TRBJ2-5	CASSVGNLVVETQYF	TGTGCCAGCAGCGTAGGGAACCTAGTTGTAGAGACCCAGTACTTC
-	TRBD1	TRBV6-5	TRBJ2-7	CASSYRNQGAEEYF	TGTGCCAGCAGTTACCGAAATCAGGGGGCGGAGGAGTACTTC
-	TRBD1	TRBV6-5	TRBJ1-1	CASSRQGDTEAFF	TGTGCCAGCAGCCGACAGGGGGACACTGAAGCTTTCTTT
-	-	TRBV18	TRBJ1-2	CASSTTEGSGYTF	TGTGCCAGCTCTACCACAGAGGGTTCGGGCTACACCTTC
-	TRBD2	TRBV7-2	TRBJ2-7	CASSLGLAGDYEQYF	TGTGCCAGCAGCTTAGGATTAGCGGGGGATTACGAGCAGTACTTC
-	-	TRBV28	TRBJ1-5	CASTLFSNQPQHF	TGTGCCAGCACCCTCTTTAGCAATCAGCCCCAGCATTTT
once	-	TRBV28	TRBJ2-5	CASRLWSQETQYF	TGTGCCAGCAGGCTTTGGAGTCAAGAGACCCAGTACTTC
-	-	TRBV27	TRBJ2-1	CASSLTRPTYNEQFF	TGTGCCAGCAGTTTAACTAGGCCAACCTACAATGAGCAGTTCTTC
-	TRBD2	TRBV7-2	TRBJ2-2	CASSFGTSGNTGELFF	TGTGCCAGCAGCTTCGGGACTAGCGGTAACACCGGGGAGCTGTTTTTT
-	-	TRBV10-3	TRBJ1-5	CAISTGLHSNQPQHF	TGTGCCATCAGTACAGGGCTCCATAGCAATCAGCCCCAGCATTTT
once	TRBD1	TRBV29-1	TRBJ2-1	CSVPAGGRYNEQFF	TGCAGCGTTCCCGCAGGGGGCCGGTACAATGAGCAGTTCTTC
-	-	TRBV6-5	TRBJ2-1	CASSSNGQGEQFF	TGTGCCAGCAGTTCGAACGGTCAGGGTGAGCAGTTCTTC
medium-sized	-	TRBV7-3	TRBJ1-1	CASSLTAGWGGTEAFF	TGTGCCAGCAGCTTAACGGCAGGTTGGGGAGGCACTGAAGCTTTCTTT
-	-	TRBV3-1/TRBV3-2	TRBJ2-7	CASSQDAVAYEQYF	TGTGCCAGCAGCCAAGACGCCGTAGCCTACGAGCAGTACTTC
-	-	TRBV9	TRBJ2-2	CASSADLRDTGELFF	TGTGCCAGCAGCGCAGACCTCAGGGACACCGGGGAGCTGTTTTTT
-	TRBD1	TRBV5-1	TRBJ1-6	CASSGSGGHNSPLHF	TGCGCCAGCAGCGGATCAGGGGGCCATAATTCACCCCTCCACTTT
-	TRBD2	TRBV28	TRBJ2-2	CASSFSGRHTGELFF	TGTGCCAGCAGTTTTAGCGGGAGACATACCGGGGAGCTGTTTTTT
-	TRBD2	TRBV9	TRBJ2-1	CASSKTSGSYNEQFF	TGTGCCAGCAGCAAGACTAGCGGGAGTTACAATGAGCAGTTCTTC
-	TRBD1	TRBV2	TRBJ1-1	CASSADRAVNTEAFF	TGTGCCAGCAGTGCGGACAGGGCCGTGAACACTGAAGCTTTCTTT
-	TRBD2	TRBV7-8	TRBJ2-3	CASSSLAGALDTQYF	TGTGCCAGCAGCTCCCTAGCGGGAGCCTTAGATACGCAGTATTTT
-	-	TRBV28	TRBJ1-5	CASSLEGKQPQHF	TGTGCCAGCAGTTTGGAGGGAAAGCAGCCCCAGCATTTT
-	-	TRBV27	TRBJ1-2	CASSPDRGALRNDYTF	TGTGCCAGCAGTCCAGACCGGGGGGCCTTAAGAAATGACTACACCTTC
few	-	TRBV10-3	TRBJ1-6	CAISEWENSPLHF	TGTGCCATCAGTGAGTGGGAGAATTCACCCCTCCACTTT
-	-	TRBV2	TRBJ1-2	CASSPGAGAYYGYTF	TGTGCCAGCAGTCCCGGGGCGGGGGCTTACTATGGCTACACCTTC
-	TRBD2	TRBV7-2	TRBJ2-1	CASNQREGRNEQFF	TGTGCCAGCAACCAGCGGGAGGGCCGGAATGAGCAGTTCTTC
few	TRBD1	TRBV5-1	TRBJ2-7	CASSLSMAGQGLYEQYF	TGCGCCAGCAGCTTGTCTATGGCCGGACAGGGGCTCTACGAGCAGTACTTC
-	-	TRBV18	TRBJ2-1	CASSPSDNEQFF	TGTGCCAGCTCACCCTCGGACAATGAGCAGTTCTTC
-	TRBD1	TRBV5-4	TRBJ2-7	CASSAGQGTYEQYF	TGTGCCAGCAGCGCGGGACAGGGGACCTACGAGCAGTACTTC
-	TRBD1	TRBV10-3	TRBJ1-5	CAISTTGGGSQPQHF	TGTGCCATCAGTACTACAGGGGGCGGGAGTCAGCCCCAGCATTTT
-	-	TRBV5-6	TRBJ2-7	CASSRRIQTYEQYF	TGTGCCAGCAGCAGGAGGATCCAAACCTACGAGCAGTACTTC
-	-	TRBV7-2	TRBJ2-7	CASSLVPGTRDEQYF	TGTGCCAGCAGCTTAGTCCCGGGAACCCGGGACGAGCAGTACTTC